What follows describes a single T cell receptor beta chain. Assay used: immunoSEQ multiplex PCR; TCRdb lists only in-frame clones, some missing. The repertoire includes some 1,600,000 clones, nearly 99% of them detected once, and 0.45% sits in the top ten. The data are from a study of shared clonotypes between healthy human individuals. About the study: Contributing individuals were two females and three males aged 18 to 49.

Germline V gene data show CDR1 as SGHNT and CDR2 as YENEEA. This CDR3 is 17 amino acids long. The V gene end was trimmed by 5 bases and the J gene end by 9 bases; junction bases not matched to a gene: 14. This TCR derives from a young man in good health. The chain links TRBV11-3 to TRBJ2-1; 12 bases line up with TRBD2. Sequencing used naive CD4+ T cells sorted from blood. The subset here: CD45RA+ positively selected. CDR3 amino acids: CASSGRTSGIGSGEQFF. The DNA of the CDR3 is TGTGCCAGCAGCGGGAGGACTAGCGGGATTGGGTCGGGTGAGCAGTTCTTC.